This entry is about one T cell receptor beta chain. The data were taken from a study of identical twins. TCRdb redid the calling of the 5' RACE reads with MiXCR, one entry per CDR3 protein. In the table there are over 600,000 distinct CDR3 sequences, 21% of which are singletons. These sequences were also reported in another study, on T cells expressing NK-cell markers. That study adds: The CD3+CD56-NKG2C+ fraction of a handful of donors was likewise dominated by these clonotypes.

Sequencing was performed on PBMCs. The source is a young woman in good health.

CDR3 sequence (DNA): TGTGCCAGCAGTTTTAAGGGGACGGCCAAAAACATTCAGTACTTC. It codes for CASSFKGTAKNIQYF. The rearrangement links TRBV27 to TRBJ2-4, with D perhaps being TRBD1 or TRBD2 (5 bases each). Germline assignment: CDR1 MNHEY and CDR2 SMNVEV (reference sequence). The CDR3 contains 15 residues. V shed 3 bases and J shed 1 base, with 10 bases lying between them.